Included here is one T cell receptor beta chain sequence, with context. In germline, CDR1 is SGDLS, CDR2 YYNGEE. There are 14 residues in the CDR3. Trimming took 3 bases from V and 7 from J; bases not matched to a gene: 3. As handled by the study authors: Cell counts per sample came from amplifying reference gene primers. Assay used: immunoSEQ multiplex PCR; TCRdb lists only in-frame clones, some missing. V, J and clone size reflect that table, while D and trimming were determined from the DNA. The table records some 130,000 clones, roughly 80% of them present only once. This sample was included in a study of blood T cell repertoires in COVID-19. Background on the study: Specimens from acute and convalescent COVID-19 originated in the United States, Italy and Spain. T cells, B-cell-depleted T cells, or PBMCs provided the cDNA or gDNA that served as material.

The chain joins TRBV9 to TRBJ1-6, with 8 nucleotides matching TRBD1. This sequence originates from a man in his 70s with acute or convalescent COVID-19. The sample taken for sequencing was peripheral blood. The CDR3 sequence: CASSEGTGNSPLHF. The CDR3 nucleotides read TGTGCCAGCAGCGAGGGGACAGGAAATTCACCCCTCCACTTT.